This TCR beta chain was documented in a study of blood T cells in healthy people across ages. Study outcomes and limitations: The CMV status of each donor remained undetermined, and this could have confounded shifts in expanded clonotypes. Using unsorted PBMCs precluded a conclusive naive versus antigen-experienced comparison. The study found more naive CD4+ cells and higher diversity in long-lived than aged donors.

The donors, healthy Caucasians from Russia, were aged roughly 6 to 100. PCR was performed a second time for about 7 to 11 cycles using a sample-barcoded 5' primer and a J-beta primer mix. TCRdb independently ran MiXCR on the 5' RACE reads; one entry per CDR3 protein. The table lists 450,000 to 700,000 distinct CDR3 sequences, 25% to 30% of them singletons. Note on this clonotype: Its antigen is unknown.

Sample: blood. The receptor's source is a woman aged 65 to 85 in good health.

CDR3 sequence: CASSQDRRGAYNEQFF. The CDR3 bases are TGTGCCAGCAGCCAAGATCGAAGGGGGGCCTACAATGAGCAGTTCTTC. The chain is built from TRBV3-1 and TRBJ2-1; D might be TRBD1 or TRBD2, each matching 6 bases. V was trimmed by 0 bases and J by 2 bases, leaving 11 bases between them. Germline CDR1 and CDR2: LGHDT and YNNKEL (reference sequence). The CDR3 consists of 16 residues.